The 31 T cell receptor beta chains below come from one sample, sequenced in a study of immune evolution from preneoplasia to lung adenocarcinoma. TCRdb's copy holds only in-frame clones and misses some; the assay was immunoSEQ multiplex PCR. This table holds 9,000 to 13,000 clones, around 78% found once. The sequencing input was FFPE minimally invasive lung adenocarcinoma tissue. These receptors all stem from a person aged 65 to 85 with lung adenocarcinoma.

The CDR3, as DNA: TGCGCCAGCAGAGCGGGTTCCGCCGGGGAGACCCAGTACTTC. Residues: CASRAGSAGETQYF. V and J are TRBV10-2 and TRBJ2-5; a weak D match, TRBD2 (6 bases). Germline CDR1 reads WSHSY; CDR2 reads SAAADI. The CDR3 contains 14 residues. V gave up 6 bases and J gave up 5 bases, with 16 bases separating them.

The chain carries TRBV12-5 and TRBJ2-1; D remains ambiguous. The V gene's germline CDR1 is LGHNT and CDR2 FRNRAP. The length of the CDR3 is 12 residues. Deletions cut 0 bases from V and 12 bases from J, with 9 bases between. The CDR3 DNA reads TGTGCTAGTGGTTTGGTACCGGGTCCGCAGTTCTTC. Encoded protein: CASGLVPGPQFF.

The chain uses TRBV6-6 and TRBJ1-2; D possibly corresponds to TRBD1 (6 bases). The CDR3 is 15 amino acids. Germline V gene lookup returns CDR1 MNHNY and CDR2 SVGAGI (reference sequence). Deletions cut 1 base from V and 4 bases from J, with 13 bases between. The CDR3 DNA sequence: TGTGCCAGCAGTTACTGGGGACAACCACGCTATGGCTACACCTTC. Protein sequence: CASSYWGQPRYGYTF.

The chain carries TRBV30 and TRBJ2-1; D is unresolved. Germline-derived CDR1 and CDR2 are GTSNPN and SVGIG (reference sequence). V was trimmed by 3 bases and J by 8 bases, leaving 8 bases between them. This CDR3 is built from 11 residues. The CDR3 nucleotides are TGTGCCTGGAGCTTGGGCGATGAGCAGTTCTTC. Its protein product is CAWSLGDEQFF.

The chain links TRBV10-3 to TRBJ1-5; TRBD1 is a possible D gene (5 bases). The germline V and J ends were trimmed by 4 bases and 4 bases, with 11 bases remaining between them. Germline V CDR1 and CDR2: ENHRY, SYGVKD. The CDR3 extends over 14 amino acids. The CDR3: CAISGQGLNQPQHF. The DNA of the CDR3 is TGTGCCATCAGTGGCCAGGGATTGAATCAGCCCCAGCATTTT.

The V gene is TRBV9, the J gene TRBJ2-7; 7 bases match TRBD2. Germline V CDR1 and CDR2: SGDLS, YYNGEE. V was clipped by 0 bases and J by 0 bases; unmatched bases: 12. The CDR3 is 18 amino acids. The CDR3 nucleotides read TGTGCCAGCAGCGTAGCATTGTCGGGGCCGGGGGGCTCCTACGAGCAGTACTTC. Protein sequence: CASSVALSGPGGSYEQYF.

The gene calls are TRBV2 and TRBJ1-2, with D maybe TRBD1 (6 bases). V lost 4 bases, J lost 6 bases, and 12 bases lay in between. Germline CDR1 is SNHLY and CDR2 is FYNNEI. The CDR3 totals 13 residues. The DNA of the CDR3 is TGTGCCAGCAGTGTTCAGAGGGGGGATGGCTACACCTTC. Its protein product is CASSVQRGDGYTF. The full variable domain, rest sourced from reference TRBV2 and TRBJ1-2, is EPEVTQTPSHQVTQMGQEVILRCVPISNHLYFYWYRQILGQKVEFLVSFYNNEISEKSEIFDDQFSVERPDGSNFTLKIRSTKLEDSAMYFCASSVQRGDGYTFGSGTRLTVV.

This chain uses TRBV5-4 with TRBJ1-4; 7 bases line up with TRBD1. The CDR3 covers 15 residues. The germline CDR1 and CDR2 sequences are SGHNT and YYREEE (reference sequence). The V gene end was trimmed by 3 bases and the J gene end by 5 bases; junction bases not matched to a gene: 7. For the CDR3, the DNA is TGTGCCAGCAGCTCACCGGACAGGAAGAATGAAAAACTGTTTTTT. Its translation is CASSSPDRKNEKLFF.

The rearrangement links TRBV10-3 to TRBJ2-5, with TRBD2 matching 10 bases. CDR1 and CDR2 from the germline V gene are ENHRY and SYGVKD. V dropped 10 bases and J dropped 4; count of bases not matched to a gene: 6. CDR3 length: 13 residues. The chain's CDR3 is CATGTSVGETQYF. DNA of the CDR3: TGTGCCACCGGGACTAGCGTCGGAGAGACCCAGTACTTC.

This clone occurred a few times. V gene TRBV2 combines with J gene TRBJ2-2; possibly TRBD1 for D (5 bases). This CDR3 is built from 14 residues. V was cut by 6 bases and J by 2 bases, with 10 bases left in between. Germline lookup yields CDR1 SNHLY and CDR2 FYNNEI. In DNA, the CDR3 is TGTGCCAGCAGCAGACAGTCTAACACCGGGGAGCTGTTTTTT. It is translated as CASSRQSNTGELFF.

The chain carries TRBV7-3 and TRBJ1-4; D not resolved. Germline loops: CDR1 SGHTA, CDR2 FQGTGA. V was clipped by 1 base and J by 2 bases, with 8 bases between them. CDR3 length: 15 residues. The CDR3 bases are TGTGCCAGCAGCTTAAACGGAGGGACTAATGAAAAACTGTTTTTT. Its protein is CASSLNGGTNEKLFF.

This chain uses TRBV5-6 with TRBJ2-1; 14 nucleotides line up with TRBD2. Unmatched junction bases numbered 12, after V lost 5 bases and J lost 2 bases. This CDR3 has 19 amino acids. Looked up from germline, CDR1 is SGHDT and CDR2 is YYEEEE. CDR3 sequence: CASRTGRWTSGGTYNEQFF. CDR3 in DNA: TGTGCCAGCAGAACCGGTAGGTGGACTAGCGGGGGGACCTACAATGAGCAGTTCTTC.

This chain links TRBV4-3 with TRBJ1-2; D remains unclear. Trimming removed 1 base from V and 6 bases from J, with 15 bases in between. CDR1 LGHNA and CDR2 YSLEER come from the germline V gene. This CDR3 is built from 15 residues. This chain's CDR3 is CASSQVDDITDGYTF. In nucleotides, the CDR3 is TGCGCCAGCAGCCAAGTGGACGACATTACGGATGGCTACACCTTC.

This chain uses TRBV29-1 with TRBJ2-1; D is perhaps TRBD2 (7 bases). This CDR3 is built from 14 residues. CDR1 and CDR2 (germline): SQVTM, ANQGSEA. The V end was cut by 2 bases, the J end by 6 bases, with 14 bases between. In DNA, the CDR3 is TGCAGCGTTGAATTCTTCCGGGGGGCCAATGAGCAGTTCTTC. Its protein product is CSVEFFRGANEQFF.

The rearrangement uses TRBV6-4 and TRBJ2-2; no clear D. CDR3 size: 13 residues. V was shortened by 2 bases and J by 3 bases, with 4 bases between the two germline ends. CDR1 and CDR2 from the germline V gene are MRHNA and SNTAGT. DNA for the CDR3: TGTGCCAGCAGTGACCAGGACACCGGGGAGCTGTTTTTT. Its protein product is CASSDQDTGELFF.

The chain employs TRBV18 and TRBJ2-2; a possible D gene is TRBD1 (6 bases). The CDR3 loop spans 14 amino acids. Germline CDR1 KGHSH, CDR2 LQKENI. Trimming left V 4 bases short and J 5 bases short, with 11 bases between. CDR3 in amino acids: CASSLTGSTGELFF. The CDR3 nucleotides are TGTGCCAGCTCACTGACAGGCTCTACCGGGGAGCTGTTTTTT.

This clone came up a few times. This chain joins TRBV7-8 and TRBJ2-1, with 8 bases that match TRBD2. Germline V CDR1 and CDR2: SGHVS, FQNEAQ. Trimming took 2 bases from V and 0 from J; bases not matched to a gene: 0. The CDR3 is 15 residues long. The CDR3 region is CASSLLAGSYNEQFF. CDR3 nucleotides: TGTGCCAGCAGCTTACTAGCGGGCTCCTACAATGAGCAGTTCTTC.

The chain carries TRBV2 and TRBJ1-2; no clear D gene. The V and J ends lost 7 bases and 6 bases respectively, with 12 bases between them. The CDR3 runs to 12 residues. CDR1 is SNHLY, CDR2 FYNNEI, per germline. The CDR3 here is CASTAEADGYTF. DNA of the CDR3: TGTGCCAGCACCGCGGAGGCGGATGGCTACACCTTC.

The CDR3 sequence is CASTIAGVNEQYF. The CDR3 DNA reads as TGTGCCAGCACTATAGCGGGAGTAAACGAGCAGTACTTC. The rearrangement links TRBV7-2 to TRBJ2-7; 9 bases map to TRBD2. Germline V gene sequence: CDR1 SGHTA, CDR2 FQGNSA. J lost 5 bases, V lost 7 bases, and 6 bases had no gene match. There are 13 residues in the CDR3.

The chain uses TRBV2 and TRBJ1-2, with D perhaps matching TRBD1 (6 bases). Germline assignment: CDR1 SNHLY and CDR2 FYNNEI. This CDR3 is 14 amino acids long. V gave up 6 bases and J gave up 6 bases, with 17 bases separating them. The CDR3 here is CASRTPGARHGYTF. In DNA, the CDR3 is TGTGCCAGCAGGACCCCGGGGGCCAGGCATGGCTACACCTTC.

As DNA, the CDR3 is TGTGCCTGGAGTTCCCTGCGATCCACAGATACGCAGTATTTT. Translation gives CAWSSLRSTDTQYF. This chain uses TRBV30 with TRBJ2-3; D not certain. The V end lost 2 bases, the J end lost 2 bases, and 11 bases lay between the germline ends. Germline lookup yields CDR1 GTSNPN and CDR2 SVGIG (reference sequence). The CDR3 is made up of 14 amino acids.

V gene TRBV7-9 combines with J gene TRBJ2-5; D not resolved. Trimming removed 0 bases at V and 4 bases at J, with 6 bases between. The CDR3 is 13 residues long. Germline CDR1 SEHNR, CDR2 FQNEAQ (reference sequence). The CDR3 DNA is TGTGCCAGCAGCTTAGCGGGCGGAGAGACCCAGTACTTC. It encodes CASSLAGGETQYF.

The rearrangement links TRBV6-4 to TRBJ1-1; 7 bases agree with TRBD1. V was clipped by 5 bases and J by 10 bases; unmatched bases: 10. There are 13 residues in the CDR3. Germline V gives CDR1 MRHNA, CDR2 SNTAGT. CDR3 amino acids: CASSRDQQGIAFF. The CDR3 DNA follows: TGTGCCAGCAGTCGAGACCAACAGGGGATAGCTTTCTTT.

The chain joins TRBV7-3 to TRBJ1-5; D unclear. This CDR3 region has 19 residues. V was shortened by 4 bases and J by 0 bases, with 22 bases between the two germline ends. Germline V gene data show CDR1 as SGHTA and CDR2 as FQGTGA. The CDR3 region is CASSCLPIRTEYSNQPQHF. In nucleotides, the CDR3 is TGTGCCAGCAGCTGTTTACCAATCAGGACGGAATATAGCAATCAGCCCCAGCATTTT.

The V gene is TRBV7-9, the J gene TRBJ1-1; D is perhaps TRBD1 (6 bases). Germline lookup yields CDR1 SEHNR and CDR2 FQNEAQ (reference sequence). V lost 3 bases and J lost 0, with 11 bases in between. There are 15 residues in the CDR3. The CDR3 DNA is TGTGCCAGCAGCTTGCGACAGGCTGTGAACACTGAAGCTTTCTTT. Protein product: CASSLRQAVNTEAFF.

This clone was observed a single time. The V call is TRBV6-5, the J call TRBJ1-3; TRBD1 is a possible D gene (6 bases). The CDR3 is 15 residues long. CDR1 is MNHEY, CDR2 SVGAGI, per germline. Trimming pared 6 bases from V and 0 bases from J, leaving 12 bases between. Here the CDR3 reads CASSPGGVSGNTIYF. The CDR3 coding sequence is TGTGCCAGCAGCCCCGGGGGCGTCTCTGGAAACACCATATATTTT.

The chain uses TRBV7-6 and TRBJ1-1; D call uncertain. Looked up from germline, CDR1 is SGHVS and CDR2 is FNYEAQ. This CDR3 region has 13 residues. With 5 bases removed from V and 1 base from J, the gap between germline ends came to 8 bases. This chain's CDR3 is CASSPHGNTEAFF. In DNA form, the CDR3 reads TGTGCCAGCAGCCCCCACGGGAACACTGAAGCTTTCTTT.

This chain uses TRBV14 with TRBJ2-5; D gene unclear. Germline V gene lookup returns CDR1 SGHDN and CDR2 FVKESK. V was shortened by 4 bases and J by 2 bases, with 14 bases between the two germline ends. This CDR3 region has 15 residues. The CDR3 DNA follows: TGTGCCAGCAGCCCAGCTACTTGGAGTCAAGAGACCCAGTACTTC. This gives the protein CASSPATWSQETQYF.

The chain employs TRBV7-2 and TRBJ2-7; D may be TRBD1 (6 bases). Trimming stripped 4 bases from V and 0 bases from J, with 16 bases between. The germline V gene has CDR1 SGHTA and CDR2 FQGNSA. There are 16 residues in the CDR3. The CDR3: CASSSYSGTPSYEQYF. The CDR3 DNA is TGTGCCAGCAGCTCCTACTCCGGGACACCCTCCTACGAGCAGTACTTC.

The V call is TRBV2, the J call TRBJ1-1; D call uncertain. The CDR3 length is 13 residues. The germline CDR1 and CDR2 sequences are SNHLY and FYNNEI. V lost 1 base and J lost 3, with 6 bases in between. The CDR3 region is CASSEVKDTEAFF. CDR3 nucleotide sequence: TGTGCCAGCAGTGAAGTTAAGGACACTGAAGCTTTCTTT.

The chain couples TRBV6-6 to TRBJ1-3; maybe TRBD1 (5 bases). Germline assignment: CDR1 MNHNY and CDR2 SVGAGI (reference sequence). This CDR3 comprises 13 residues. The germline V and J ends were trimmed by 6 bases and 3 bases, with 9 bases remaining between them. The CDR3 here is CASSKGFGNTIYF. The CDR3 DNA is TGTGCCAGCAGCAAGGGGTTTGGAAACACCATATATTTT.